This T cell receptor beta chain was recorded in a study of shared clonotypes between healthy human individuals. Methods used by the authors: ImmunoSEQ supplied junction-only sequences lacking quality scores, so filtering was different. Data came from immunoSEQ multiplex PCR; TCRdb stores just in-frame clones and leaves some out. That table is the source of V, J and clone size, and D and trimming were worked out from the DNA. The sample includes about 1.5 million clones, approximately 98% of them seen just once. Concerning this clone itself: Its antigen is currently unknown.

From germline, CDR1 is KGHSH and CDR2 LQKENI. The CDR3 is 16 residues long. Trimming shortened V by 6 bases and J by 2 bases, and 18 bases separated the two germline ends. Study results and caveats: Sharing across four donors was highest in naive CD4 (roughly 5%) and lowest in memory CD8 (around 0.4%). A reduction in generation probabilities was seen for non-shared clonotypes relative to those shared by all four donors.

This TCR was recovered from a man aged 30 to 39 in good health. Sequenced material: naive CD4+ T cells sorted from blood. Regarding subset: CD45RA+ positively selected. The rearrangement joins TRBV18 to TRBJ2-3, with D tentatively TRBD1 or TRBD2 (5 bases each). CDR3 in amino acids: CASSLKGRTNTDTQYF. The CDR3 nucleotides read TGTGCCAGCTCCCTAAAGGGACGGACAAACACAGATACGCAGTATTTT.